This is a list of T cell receptor beta chains from one sample in a study of blood T cells in healthy people across ages. TCRdb re-analysed the 5' RACE reads in MiXCR, keeping a single row per CDR3 protein. The sample contains about 1.4 million distinct CDR3 sequences, approximately 60% of which appear only once. The sample consisted of blood. The receptors stem from a man aged 18 to 30 in good health. Each CDR3 is given with its conserved first and last residue. The order of the fields is V gene, clone size, J gene, D gene, CDR3 protein, CDR3 DNA. D genes are given only for firm matches. Clone sizes are given selectively: once, few, many, or a class where the clone is expanded.

>TRBV20-1|-|TRBJ2-3|-
CSAILQGRATTDTQYF
TGCAGTGCTATCCTCCAGGGCCGCGCAACCACAGATACGCAGTATTTT
>TRBV20-1|-|TRBJ2-5|-
CSARDLEAVGETQYF
TGCAGTGCTAGAGATCTGGAAGCGGTTGGGGAGACCCAGTACTTC
>TRBV7-8|once|TRBJ1-4|-
CASSFYPTGGDEKLFF
TGTGCCAGCAGCTTCTACCCGACAGGAGGAGATGAAAAACTGTTTTTT
>TRBV10-3|once|TRBJ2-3|-
CAISTTSDTQYF
TGTGCCATCAGTACTACATCAGATACGCAGTATTTT
>TRBV12-3/TRBV12-4|-|TRBJ1-2|TRBD1
CASSLRAGGPYGYTF
TGTGCCAGCAGTTTAAGGGCAGGGGGTCCCTATGGCTACACCTTC
>TRBV7-2|few|TRBJ1-4|-
CASSLMPTNEKLFF
TGTGCCAGCAGCTTAATGCCAACTAATGAAAAACTGTTTTTT
>TRBV6-2/TRBV6-3|-|TRBJ1-5|TRBD1
CASSPAIQGYQPQHF
TGTGCCAGCAGCCCAGCTATACAGGGGTATCAGCCCCAGCATTTT
>TRBV7-2|once|TRBJ2-7|-
CASNLSWGEQYF
TGTGCCAGCAACTTATCGTGGGGCGAGCAGTACTTC
>TRBV9|few|TRBJ1-2|TRBD1
CASGKSTGESSYGYTF
TGTGCCAGCGGAAAATCAACAGGGGAGAGTTCTTATGGCTACACCTTC
>TRBV4-3|few|TRBJ2-1|TRBD2
CASSQETSGGLNEQFF
TGCGCCAGCAGCCAAGAAACTAGCGGGGGCCTCAATGAGCAGTTCTTC
>TRBV7-9|few|TRBJ1-4|-
CASGLIEKLFF
TGTGCCAGCGGTCTAATCGAAAAACTGTTTTTT
>TRBV4-3|few|TRBJ2-1|TRBD1
CASSLGTGNYNEQFF
TGCGCCAGCAGCTTGGGGACAGGTAACTACAATGAGCAGTTCTTC
>TRBV4-2|few|TRBJ2-3|-
CASSQAVTPDTQYF
TGTGCCAGCAGCCAAGCCGTGACTCCAGATACGCAGTATTTT
>TRBV12-3/TRBV12-4|-|TRBJ2-7|-
CASSVPGGSYEQYF
TGTGCCAGCAGTGTCCCAGGAGGGAGCTACGAGCAGTACTTC